This T cell receptor beta chain was documented in a study of PD-1 and CTLA-4 blockade in melanoma. Germline V gene data show CDR1 as SGHAT and CDR2 as FQNNGV. Trimming took off 3 bases at V and 3 bases at J, with 11 bases between the two ends. The CDR3 covers 14 residues. This clone turned up a few times. TCRdb keeps only in-frame clones here, not all; method: immunoSEQ multiplex PCR. The table has around 20,000 clones, roughly 88% seen once. The sample was CD8+ T cells from peripheral blood, taken before anti-PD-1 treatment. This clonotype was obtained from a human donor with melanoma. J is TRBJ1-1 and V is TRBV11-2; D is possibly TRBD1 (5 bases). CDR3 protein: CASSFAREDTEAFF. CDR3 nucleotides: TGTGCCAGCAGCTTCGCCAGGGAGGACACTGAAGCTTTCTTT.